This record covers a single TCR beta chain. Antigen specificity is unknown. This sample was taken from a study of CD8+ T cells in alopecia areata. Study-wide results and caveats: Patients showed less clear TCR sequence sharing than mice, possibly partly because of HLA diversity.

Once RNA had been extracted, it was reverse transcribed into cDNA to act as the sequencing template. Generated by immunoSEQ multiplex PCR, the TCRdb table keeps only in-frame clones and is missing some. This table holds more than 150,000 clones, 40% to 60% found once. From germline, CDR1 is SGHAT and CDR2 FQDESV (reference sequence). V shed 2 bases and J shed 6 bases, with 10 bases lying between them. The CDR3 runs 13 residues. The chain employs TRBV11-1 and TRBJ1-1; D not resolved. This sample comprised CD8+ T cells sorted from blood, obtained at week 0. This clonotype originated in a human donor with alopecia areata. In DNA form, the CDR3 reads TGTGCCAGCAGCTTAAATATAGAATCTGAAGCTTTCTTT. Translated, it gives CASSLNIESEAFF.